The present T cell receptor (beta chain) was sequenced within a study of OX40 agonist ivuxolimab in advanced cancers. About the investigation overall: The costimulatory receptor OX40 (CD134) was targeted by ivuxolimab, a fully human IgG2 agonistic monoclonal antibody. Intravenous ivuxolimab was administered to patients every 2 weeks at six dose levels: 0.01, 0.1, 0.3, 1.5, 3 and 10 mg/kg. Of the 52 patients in dose escalation, 19 had hepatocellular carcinoma, some 15 had melanoma, 9 had renal cell carcinoma and 9 had head and neck cancer. In the dose-escalation cohort, around four fifths of patients were male, and the mean age was roughly 60 years with a range of about 20 to 80. Prior anti-PD-1, anti-PD-L1 or anti-CTLA-4 therapy was permitted, and approximately 39% of dose-escalation patients had received checkpoint inhibitors. Partial responses were achieved by three dose-escalation patients, of whom one had hepatocellular carcinoma and two had cutaneous melanoma. Peripheral TCRbeta sequencing was intended to test whether TCR sequence diversity was altered and clonal T-cell expansion was caused by ivuxolimab. The paper describes the monotherapy dose-escalation part (N of about 54 patients) of the phase I trial of ivuxolimab. Study-wide findings and limitations: Antigen specificity was not determined for the clonally expanded peripheral T cells. After ivuxolimab, expanded clones were on average more numerous among CD8+ T cells than among CD4+ T cells. At doses of 0.1 to 3.0 mg/kg, clonal expansion of both CD4+ and CD8+ T cells in blood was seen between baseline and week 6. Low levels of normalized T-cell clonal expansion were also seen in some patients who did not respond. In the 0.1-3.0 mg/kg groups, partial responders had among the lowest normalized peripheral clonal expansion, particularly in CD8+ T cells.

Patients with a history of autoimmune disease or receiving systemic immunosuppression were excluded from the trial. Peripheral blood for TCR sequencing was drawn from every dose cohort at baseline, at cycle 4 day 1 and at cycle 7 day 1. Samples were obtained from an open-label, multicenter, first-in-human phase I dose-escalation trial of ivuxolimab. The trial enrolled adults with locally advanced or metastatic head and neck squamous cell, hepatocellular, melanoma or renal cell carcinoma. CD4+ and CD8+ T cells were sorted separately from peripheral blood before TCR sequencing. To sequence the TCRbeta CDR3 region, genomic DNA was isolated from the sorted cells. The immunoSEQ Assay was used for sequencing of TCRbeta CDR3 regions. TCRdb limited this immuneACCESS table to in-frame rearrangements with V and J called. A share of clones is missing; checked studies link under half to unresolved V genes, and the rest is unexplained. In this sample the table shows 30,000 to 45,000 clones, 78% of which occur a single time. The leading ten clones occupy roughly 13% of the sample.

In this sample, this clone turned up a few times. Its antigen is unknown. No base quality values were provided; no much bigger clone lies one nucleotide off. Including the terminal cysteine and phenylalanine, the CDR3 comprises 16 residues. Just the 48-base CDR3 DNA is kept, in frame starting at base 1. V has 4 bases trimmed and J has 6 bases trimmed; junction bases matching no gene number 9. According to the germline V gene, CDR1 reads SGDLS and CDR2 reads YYNGEE. The source material was CD4+ or CD8+ T cells sorted from blood, sampled in a trial of the OX40 agonist ivuxolimab. This sequence originates from an adult with an advanced solid tumor such as melanoma, head and neck, liver or kidney cancer. Recombination connected TRBV9 to TRBJ1-6, and 8 bases in between align with TRBD1. This receptor carries the CDR3 CASSSGQGAVNSPLHF. The DNA sequence follows: TGTGCCAGCAGCTCTGGACAGGGAGCGGTTAATTCACCCCTCCACTTT.